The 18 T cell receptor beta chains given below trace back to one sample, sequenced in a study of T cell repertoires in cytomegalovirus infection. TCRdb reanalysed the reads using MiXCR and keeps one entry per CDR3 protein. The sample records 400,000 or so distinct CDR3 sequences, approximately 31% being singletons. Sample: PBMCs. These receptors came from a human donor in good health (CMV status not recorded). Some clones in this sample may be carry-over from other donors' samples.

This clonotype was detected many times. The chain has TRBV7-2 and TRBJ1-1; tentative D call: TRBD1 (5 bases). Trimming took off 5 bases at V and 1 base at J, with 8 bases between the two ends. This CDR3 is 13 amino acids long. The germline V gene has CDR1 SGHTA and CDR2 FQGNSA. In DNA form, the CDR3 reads TGTGCCAGCAGCCGAAGGGGGAACACTGAAGCTTTCTTT. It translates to CASSRRGNTEAFF.

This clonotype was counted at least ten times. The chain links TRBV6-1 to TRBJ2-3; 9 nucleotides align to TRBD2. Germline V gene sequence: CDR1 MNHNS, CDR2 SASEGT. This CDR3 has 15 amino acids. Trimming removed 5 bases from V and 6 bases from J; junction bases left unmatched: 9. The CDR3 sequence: CASSQRGDLWDTQYF. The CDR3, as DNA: TGTGCCAGCAGTCAGCGGGGGGACCTTTGGGATACGCAGTATTTT.

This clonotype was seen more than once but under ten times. The CDR3 sequence: CASSQEPQGRYGYTF. CDR3 DNA sequence: TGCGCCAGCAGCCAAGAACCGCAGGGGAGATATGGCTACACCTTC. V and J are TRBV4-3 and TRBJ1-2, with D possibly TRBD1 on 6 matching bases. CDR3 size: 15 residues. V was clipped by 0 bases and J by 5 bases, with 13 bases between them. In germline, CDR1 is LGHNA, CDR2 YSLEER.

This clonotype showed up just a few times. CDR3: CASSLGTRIQETQYF. The CDR3 DNA follows: TGTGCCAGCAGTCTCGGGACTCGGATCCAAGAGACCCAGTACTTC. This chain uses TRBV12-3 or TRBV12-4 with TRBJ2-5; D perhaps matches TRBD2 (6 bases). The CDR3 contains 15 residues. Between the trimmed V and J ends, which lost 5 bases and 1 base, there was a span of 14 bases.

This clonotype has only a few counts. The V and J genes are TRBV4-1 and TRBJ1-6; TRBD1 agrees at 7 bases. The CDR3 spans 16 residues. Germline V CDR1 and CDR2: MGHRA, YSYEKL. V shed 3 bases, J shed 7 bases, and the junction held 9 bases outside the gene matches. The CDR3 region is CASSQDPGQRNSPLHF. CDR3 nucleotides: TGCGCCAGCAGCCAGGATCCGGGACAGAGAAATTCACCCCTCCACTTT.

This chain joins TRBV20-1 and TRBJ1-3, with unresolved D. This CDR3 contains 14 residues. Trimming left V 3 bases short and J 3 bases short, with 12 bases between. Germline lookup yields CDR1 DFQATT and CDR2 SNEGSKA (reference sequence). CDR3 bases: TGCAGTGCTAGTCGGGGAGGCAATGGAAACACCATATATTTT. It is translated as CSASRGGNGNTIYF.

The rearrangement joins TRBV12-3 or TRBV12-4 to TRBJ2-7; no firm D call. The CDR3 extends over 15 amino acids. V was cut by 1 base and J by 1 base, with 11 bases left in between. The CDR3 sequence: CASSLGFKGSYEQYF. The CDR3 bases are TGTGCCAGCAGTTTAGGTTTTAAGGGTTCCTACGAGCAGTACTTC.

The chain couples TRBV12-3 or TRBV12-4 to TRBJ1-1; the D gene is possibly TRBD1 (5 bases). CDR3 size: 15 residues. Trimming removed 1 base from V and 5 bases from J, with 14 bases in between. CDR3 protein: CASSLGSPGWTEAFF. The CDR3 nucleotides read TGTGCCAGCAGTTTAGGCAGCCCAGGGTGGACTGAAGCTTTCTTT.

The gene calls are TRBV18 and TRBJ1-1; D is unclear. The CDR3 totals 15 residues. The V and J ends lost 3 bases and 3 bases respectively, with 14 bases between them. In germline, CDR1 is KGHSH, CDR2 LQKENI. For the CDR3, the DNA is TGTGCCAGCTCACCCATTGTGGATACTTACACTGAAGCTTTCTTT. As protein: CASSPIVDTYTEAFF.

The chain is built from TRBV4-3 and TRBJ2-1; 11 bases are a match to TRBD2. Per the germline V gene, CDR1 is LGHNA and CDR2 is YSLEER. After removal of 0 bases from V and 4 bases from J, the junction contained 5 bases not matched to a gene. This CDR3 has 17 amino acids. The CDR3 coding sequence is TGCGCCAGCAGCCAAGACCACCCTAGCGGGGGGTACAATGAGCAGTTCTTC. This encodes CASSQDHPSGGYNEQFF.

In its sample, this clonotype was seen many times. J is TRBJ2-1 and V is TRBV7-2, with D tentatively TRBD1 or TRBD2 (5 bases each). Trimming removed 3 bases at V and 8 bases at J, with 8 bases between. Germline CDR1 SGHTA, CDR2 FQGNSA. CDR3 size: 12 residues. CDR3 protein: CASSLVGDEQFF. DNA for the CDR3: TGTGCCAGCAGCTTGGTGGGGGATGAGCAGTTCTTC.

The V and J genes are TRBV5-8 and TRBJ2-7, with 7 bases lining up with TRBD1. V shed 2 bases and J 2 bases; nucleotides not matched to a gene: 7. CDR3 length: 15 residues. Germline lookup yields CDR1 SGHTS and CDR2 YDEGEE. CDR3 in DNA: TGTGCCAGCAGCTTTAGGCCAGGGACAGCCTACGAGCAGTACTTC. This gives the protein CASSFRPGTAYEQYF.

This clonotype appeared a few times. The CDR3 DNA reads as TGTGCCAGCACCGGGGACTCCTACGAGCAGTACTTC. Translated: CASTGDSYEQYF. The chain joins TRBV2 to TRBJ2-7; maybe TRBD2 (5 bases). The CDR3 covers 12 residues. V lost 7 bases and J lost 0, with 7 bases in between. Germline V gene sequence: CDR1 SNHLY, CDR2 FYNNEI.

Written as DNA, the CDR3 is TGTGCCAGCAGTTCAGCCTGGCGAGAAAAACTGTTTTTT. Encoded protein: CASSSAWREKLFF. The chain links TRBV27 to TRBJ1-4; D remains unclear. Per the germline V gene, CDR1 is MNHEY and CDR2 is SMNVEV (reference sequence). This CDR3 is built from 13 residues. V lost 4 bases, J lost 8 bases, and 11 bases lay in between.

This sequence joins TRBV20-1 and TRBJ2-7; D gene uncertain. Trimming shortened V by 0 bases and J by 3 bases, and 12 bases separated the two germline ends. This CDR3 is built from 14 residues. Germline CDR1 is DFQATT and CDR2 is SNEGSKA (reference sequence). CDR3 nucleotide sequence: TGCAGTGCTAGAGATCGACCGGCCATCTACGAGCAGTACTTC. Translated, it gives CSARDRPAIYEQYF.

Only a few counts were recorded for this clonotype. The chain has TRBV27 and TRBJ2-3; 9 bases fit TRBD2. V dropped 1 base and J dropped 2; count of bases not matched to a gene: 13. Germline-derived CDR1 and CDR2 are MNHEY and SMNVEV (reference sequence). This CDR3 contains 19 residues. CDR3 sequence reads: CASSLYGASGADTTDTQYF. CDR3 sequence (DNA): TGTGCCAGCAGTTTATACGGGGCTAGCGGGGCAGACACCACAGATACGCAGTATTTT.

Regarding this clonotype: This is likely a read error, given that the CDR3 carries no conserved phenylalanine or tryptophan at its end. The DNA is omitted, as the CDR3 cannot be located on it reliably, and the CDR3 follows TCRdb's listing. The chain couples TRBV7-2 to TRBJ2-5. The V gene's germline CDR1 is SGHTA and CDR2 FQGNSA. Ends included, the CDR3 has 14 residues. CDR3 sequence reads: CASSLGGFGETPYC.

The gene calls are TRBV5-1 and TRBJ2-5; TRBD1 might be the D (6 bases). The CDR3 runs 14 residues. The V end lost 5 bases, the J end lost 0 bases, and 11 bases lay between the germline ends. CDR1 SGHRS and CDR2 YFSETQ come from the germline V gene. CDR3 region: CASRYRADQETQYF. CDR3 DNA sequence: TGCGCCAGCAGGTACAGGGCGGACCAAGAGACCCAGTACTTC.